Here is one T cell receptor beta chain with its context. Its antigen is unidentified. 60 Vbeta and 13 Jbeta primers were used in PCR. Original handling: Later work found around 85 million unique TCR beta chains, with roughly 11 million shared. TCRdb's table, derived via immunoSEQ multiplex PCR, lists solely in-frame clones and lacks some. The V and J calls and clone size were taken over from that table, and D and trimming were inferred from the DNA. The sample has 95,000 to 130,000 clones, 79% seen once. The source of the sample is a study of cytomegalovirus exposure and HLA in healthy donors. The CDR3 has 14 residues. Germline CDR1 is SEHNR and CDR2 is FQNEAQ (reference sequence). V was clipped by 5 bases and J by 3 bases; unmatched bases: 3. Study findings and constraints: With high specificity and sensitivity, the classifier reportedly diagnosed cytomegalovirus status. The study labeled 180 or so TCR beta chains cytomegalovirus-associated.

The source material was PBMCs. The clonotype originates from a man under 40 in good health and CMV-seropositive. The V and J genes are TRBV7-9 and TRBJ2-7; 11 bases agree with TRBD1. CDR3 amino acids: CASSAGTGGYEQYF. CDR3 nucleotides: TGTGCCAGCAGCGCCGGGACAGGGGGCTACGAGCAGTACTTC.